A single sample is the source of the 10 T cell receptor beta chains below, sequenced in a study of blood T cells in healthy people across ages (dated by TCRdb to 2014 to 2015). Libraries were prepared through 5' RACE. Sequencing used an Illumina HiSeq 2500. A second PCR of about 7 to 12 cycles was run with a J-beta primer mix and a sample-barcoded 5' primer. TCRdb itself trimmed the public reads at Q25 with fastp, ran MiXCR and retained productive beta chains. Every entry covers one CDR3 protein and lists the most common genes and DNA from its rows. For this sample there are over 950,000 distinct CDR3 sequences; roughly 51% appear just once. Of the sample, 20% to 25% is held by the ten largest clones. The sample comprised blood. Every receptor here comes from a woman aged 60 to 75 in good health.

The chain combines TRBV29-1 with TRBJ1-1; TRBD1 matches 7 bases. Germline V gene sequence: CDR1 SQVTM, CDR2 ANQGSEA. The CDR3 has 14 amino acids. V lost 7 bases, J lost 4 bases, and 12 bases stayed unmatched. In DNA form, the CDR3 reads TGCAGCGGGGCCCCCGGGGACAGCGGCACTGAAGCTTTCTTT. Its protein is CSGAPGDSGTEAFF.

The genes are TRBV25-1 and TRBJ2-1; 8 bases are shared with TRBD2. The CDR3 contains 16 residues. The germline V gene has CDR1 MGHDK and CDR2 SYGVNS. V was clipped by 0 bases and J by 8 bases; unmatched bases: 9. The CDR3 sequence: CASSEYLPASGHEQFF. The CDR3 DNA follows: TGTGCCAGCAGTGAATACCTTCCGGCTAGCGGGCATGAGCAGTTCTTC.

This CDR3 is CASSFLAQRDEQFF. For the CDR3, the DNA is TGTGCCAGCAGTTTCTTGGCTCAGAGGGACGAGCAGTTCTTC. The V gene is TRBV27, the J gene TRBJ2-1; D is possibly TRBD1 or TRBD2 (5 bases each). Trimming shortened V by 3 bases and J by 10 bases, and 16 bases separated the two germline ends. Per germline, CDR1 MNHEY and CDR2 SMNVEV (reference sequence). The CDR3 has 14 amino acids.

The V and J genes are TRBV6-5 and TRBJ2-5; D is unclear. V gave up 4 bases and J gave up 11 bases, with 11 bases separating them. This CDR3 spans 11 amino acids. Germline loops: CDR1 MNHEY, CDR2 SVGAGI. The CDR3 reads CASSSSRKQYF. The DNA of the CDR3 is TGTGCCAGCAGTTCCAGCCGGAAGCAGTACTTC.

The chain joins TRBV28 to TRBJ2-3; tentative D call: TRBD2 (7 bases). Trimming shortened V by 5 bases and J by 1 base, and 13 bases separated the two germline ends. Germline CDR1 and CDR2: MDHEN and SYDVKM. The CDR3 is 15 amino acids. CDR3 bases: TGTGCCAGCAGTAACACAGGGAGGGGCACAGATACGCAGTATTTT. Protein product: CASSNTGRGTDTQYF.

The sample holds a few counts of this clonotype. V and J are TRBV3-1 and TRBJ2-1, with TRBD1 identical over 7 bases. There are 15 residues in the CDR3. With 6 bases clipped from V and 5 bases from J, the junction kept 10 bases outside the gene matches. Germline lookup yields CDR1 LGHDT and CDR2 YNNKEL (reference sequence). CDR3 nucleotide sequence: TGTGCCAGCAGTCCTACGGGACAGAGTAACAATGAGCAGTTCTTC. Its protein is CASSPTGQSNNEQFF.

This chain uses TRBV15 with TRBJ2-3; possibly TRBD1 for D (6 bases). Looked up from germline, CDR1 is LNHNV and CDR2 is YYDKDF (reference sequence). This CDR3 spans 15 amino acids. V dropped 3 bases and J dropped 6 bases, with 16 bases sitting between them. CDR3 in DNA: TGTGCCACCAGCAGGATTACACAGGGATTCGATACGCAGTATTTT. Translation gives CATSRITQGFDTQYF.

The chain has TRBV20-1 and TRBJ2-4, with a tentative D call TRBD2 (6 bases). Between the trimmed V and J ends, which lost 6 bases and 9 bases, there was a span of 15 bases. This CDR3 has 12 residues. The germline gives CDR1 DFQATT, CDR2 SNEGSKA (reference sequence). CDR3 bases: TGCAGTGCGCCACGGGGGAGTGGCATTCAGTACTTC. It is translated as CSAPRGSGIQYF.

This clonotype was detected only a few times. The V and J genes are TRBV20-1 and TRBJ2-7; D may correspond to TRBD1 or TRBD2 (5 bases each). Trimming pared 4 bases from V and 4 bases from J, leaving 14 bases between. CDR3 length equals 13 residues. From germline, CDR1 is DFQATT and CDR2 SNEGSKA (reference sequence). CDR3 amino acids: CSAKPWGMYEQYF. The CDR3 DNA sequence: TGCAGTGCTAAGCCGTGGGGGATGTACGAGCAGTACTTC.

This chain joins TRBV5-5 and TRBJ2-7; 10 positions agree with TRBD1. The CDR3 covers 16 residues. The V segment lost 3 bases and the J segment 7 bases; nucleotides outside the gene matches: 13. Germline CDR1 SGHKS, CDR2 YYEKEE (reference sequence). This chain's CDR3 is CASSSTTGTGDNEQYF. The CDR3 nucleotides read TGTGCCAGCAGCTCAACGACCGGGACAGGGGATAATGAGCAGTACTTC.